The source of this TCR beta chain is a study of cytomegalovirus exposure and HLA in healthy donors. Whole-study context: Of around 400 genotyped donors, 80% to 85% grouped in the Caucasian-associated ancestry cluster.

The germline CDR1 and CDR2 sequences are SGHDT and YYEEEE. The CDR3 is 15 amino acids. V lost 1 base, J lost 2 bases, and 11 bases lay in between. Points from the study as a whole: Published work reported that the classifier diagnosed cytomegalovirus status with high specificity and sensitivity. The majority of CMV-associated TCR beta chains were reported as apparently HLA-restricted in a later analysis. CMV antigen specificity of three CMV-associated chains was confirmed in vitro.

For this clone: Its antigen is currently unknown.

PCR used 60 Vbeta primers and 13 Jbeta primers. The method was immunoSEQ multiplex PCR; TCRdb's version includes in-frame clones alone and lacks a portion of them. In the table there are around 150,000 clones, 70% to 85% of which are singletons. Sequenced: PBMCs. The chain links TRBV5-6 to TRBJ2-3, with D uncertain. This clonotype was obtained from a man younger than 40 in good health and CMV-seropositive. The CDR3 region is CASSLLDTVTDTQYF. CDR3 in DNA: TGTGCCAGCAGCTTGCTTGACACAGTCACAGATACGCAGTATTTT.